This T cell receptor beta chain is from a study of blood T cell repertoires in COVID-19 (dated by TCRdb to about 2020). For context, the study as a whole: Collaborator samples came from the United States, Italy and Spain and covered acute and convalescent phases of COVID-19. The material from the prospective study consisted of cDNA or gDNA derived from T cells, B-cell-depleted T cells, or PBMCs. Deeply sampled blood TCRbeta repertoires from subjects exposed to, actively infected with, or recovered from COVID-19 were included in the dataset. The repertoires were made available in a free public database intended to serve as a resource for research on the immune response to SARS-CoV-2. Samples were obtained from the ongoing ImmuneRACE study (first 160 participants) and from about 1,300 subjects provided by 6 global collaborators. A de-identified subject ID, COVID-19 status, age in years and sex were almost always included in the sample metadata. Where HLA class I and class II types were available, the types were taken from metadata supplied by the sample provider, not from assay-based typing. General findings and caveats noted by the study authors: The amount of clinical and demographic metadata varied by source and participant and was provided uncurated.

TCRbeta CDR3 regions were amplified from genomic DNA using the immunoSEQ Assay, a bias-controlled multiplex PCR. From the authors' description of their analysis: The number of nucleated cells in each sample was estimated from the amplification of reference gene primers within the assay. To quantify the absolute abundance of each unique TCRbeta CDR3 rearrangement, sequence reads were collapsed and filtered. Productive Simpson clonality was computed per sample as the square root of Simpson's diversity index over productive rearrangements. Sourced from immuneACCESS, this table was stored by TCRdb with only in-frame sequences that have V and J called. A share of the clones is absent; for the studies checked, an unresolved V gene accounts for under half, and the remainder has no known explanation. The D gene and trimming were derived from the DNA, and the V and J assignments and clone size from that table. Recorded for this sample are under 300,000 clones; 84% of them occurred a single time. Approximately 1.5% of the sample belongs to the ten largest clones.

CDR3 length: 15 amino acids, cysteine to phenylalanine. The only DNA kept is the CDR3, 45 bases in frame from the first base. Via the germline V gene, CDR1 is MDHEN and CDR2 SYDVKM. Trimming removed 4 bases from V and 1 base from J, leaving 13 bases between the germline ends. Samples from volunteer blood donors who had recovered from COVID-19 were contributed by a second Seattle source. Each collaborating institution followed its own protocols to collect whole blood in K2EDTA tubes. For TCRbeta analysis, collaborators shipped samples as frozen whole blood, isolated PBMCs, or DNA extracted from either of those sample types. Remarks on this clone: Its antigen remains undetermined. No clone much larger than this one lies a single base away; base qualities are absent.

Sequencing input: peripheral blood. The chain is encoded by TRBV28 joined to TRBJ1-1, with TRBD1 tentatively as D gene (5 bases match). The sequence derives from a woman aged 40 to 50 who had recovered from COVID-19. The CDR3 amino acid sequence is: CASSYHGQGNTEAFF. The base sequence is TGTGCCAGCAGTTACCATGGGCAGGGGAACACTGAAGCTTTCTTT.